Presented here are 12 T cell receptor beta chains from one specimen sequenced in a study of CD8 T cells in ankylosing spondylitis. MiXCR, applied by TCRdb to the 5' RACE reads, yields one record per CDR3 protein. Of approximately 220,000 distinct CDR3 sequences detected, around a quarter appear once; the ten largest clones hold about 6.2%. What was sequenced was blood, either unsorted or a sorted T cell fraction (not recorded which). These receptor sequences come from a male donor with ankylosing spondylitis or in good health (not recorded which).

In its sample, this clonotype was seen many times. CDR3: CSVGTDRGTDTQYF. The CDR3 DNA follows: TGCAGCGTTGGGACGGACAGGGGCACAGATACGCAGTATTTT. This chain links TRBV29-1 with TRBJ2-3; 8 bases agree with TRBD1. This CDR3 is built from 14 residues. Unmatched junction bases numbered 4, after V lost 4 bases and J lost 1 base. Germline V CDR1 and CDR2: SQVTM, ANQGSEA.

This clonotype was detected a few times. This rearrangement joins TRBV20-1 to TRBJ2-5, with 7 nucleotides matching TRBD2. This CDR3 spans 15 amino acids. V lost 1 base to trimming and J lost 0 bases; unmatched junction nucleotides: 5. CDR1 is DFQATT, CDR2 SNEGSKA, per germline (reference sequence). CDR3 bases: TGCAGTGCTAGAGGTGTTAGCGGGCACCAAGAGACCCAGTACTTC. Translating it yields CSARGVSGHQETQYF.

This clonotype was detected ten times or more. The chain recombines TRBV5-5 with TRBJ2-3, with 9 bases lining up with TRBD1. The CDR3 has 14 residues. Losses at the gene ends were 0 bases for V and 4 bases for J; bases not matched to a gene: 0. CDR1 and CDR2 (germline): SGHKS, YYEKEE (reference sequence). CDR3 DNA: TGTGCCAGCAGCTTGGGGACAGGGGCAGATACGCAGTATTTT. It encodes CASSLGTGADTQYF.

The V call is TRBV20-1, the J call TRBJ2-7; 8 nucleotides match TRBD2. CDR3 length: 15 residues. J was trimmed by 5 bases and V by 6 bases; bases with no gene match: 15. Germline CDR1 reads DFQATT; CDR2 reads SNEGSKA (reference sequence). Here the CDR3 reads CSATWGSGRSHEQYF. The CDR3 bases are TGCAGTGCCACCTGGGGCAGCGGGAGATCCCACGAGCAGTACTTC.

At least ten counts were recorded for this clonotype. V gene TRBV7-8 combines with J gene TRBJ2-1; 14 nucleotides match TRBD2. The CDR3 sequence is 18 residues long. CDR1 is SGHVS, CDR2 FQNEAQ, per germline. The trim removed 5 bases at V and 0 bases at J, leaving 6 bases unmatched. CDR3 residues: CASSRLGLAGGSYNEQFF. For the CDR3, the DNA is TGTGCCAGCAGCCGCCTAGGACTAGCGGGAGGCTCCTACAATGAGCAGTTCTTC. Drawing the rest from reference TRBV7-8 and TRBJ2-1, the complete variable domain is GAGVSQSPRYKVAKRGQDVALRCDPISGHVSLFWYQQALGQGPEFLTYFQNEAQLDKSGLPSDRFFAERPEGSVSTLKIQRTQQEDSAVYLCASSRLGLAGGSYNEQFFGPGTRLTVL.

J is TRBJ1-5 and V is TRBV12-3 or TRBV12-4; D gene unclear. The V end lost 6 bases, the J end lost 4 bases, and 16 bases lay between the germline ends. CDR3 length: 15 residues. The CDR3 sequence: CASSKAGNDNQPQHF. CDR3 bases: TGTGCCAGCAGCAAAGCCGGGAACGATAATCAGCCCCAGCATTTT.

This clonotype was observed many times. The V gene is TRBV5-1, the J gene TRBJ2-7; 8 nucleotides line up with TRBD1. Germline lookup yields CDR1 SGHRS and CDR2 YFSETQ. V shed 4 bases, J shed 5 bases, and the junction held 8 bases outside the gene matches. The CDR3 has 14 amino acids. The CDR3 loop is CASSLRDRSNEQYF. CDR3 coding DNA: TGCGCCAGCAGCCTCCGGGACAGGAGCAACGAGCAGTACTTC.

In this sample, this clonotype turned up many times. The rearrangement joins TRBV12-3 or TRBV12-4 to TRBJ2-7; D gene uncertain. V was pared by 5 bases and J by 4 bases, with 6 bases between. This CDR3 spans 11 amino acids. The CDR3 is CASSLKYEQYF. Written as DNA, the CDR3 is TGTGCCAGCAGTCTGAAATACGAGCAGTACTTC.

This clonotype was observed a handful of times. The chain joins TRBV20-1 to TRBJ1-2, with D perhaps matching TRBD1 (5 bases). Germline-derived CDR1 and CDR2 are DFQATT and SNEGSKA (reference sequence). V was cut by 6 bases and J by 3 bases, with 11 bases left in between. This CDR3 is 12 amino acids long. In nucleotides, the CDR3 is TGCAGTGCCCAGGGACCGGACTATGGCTACACCTTC. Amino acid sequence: CSAQGPDYGYTF.

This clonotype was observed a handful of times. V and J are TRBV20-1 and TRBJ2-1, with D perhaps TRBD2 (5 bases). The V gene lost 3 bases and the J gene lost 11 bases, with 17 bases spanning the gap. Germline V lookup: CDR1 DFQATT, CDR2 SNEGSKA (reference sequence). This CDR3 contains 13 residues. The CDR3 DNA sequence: TGCAGTGCTAGGACGGTTTCTAGCTGGAAGCAGTTCTTC. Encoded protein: CSARTVSSWKQFF.

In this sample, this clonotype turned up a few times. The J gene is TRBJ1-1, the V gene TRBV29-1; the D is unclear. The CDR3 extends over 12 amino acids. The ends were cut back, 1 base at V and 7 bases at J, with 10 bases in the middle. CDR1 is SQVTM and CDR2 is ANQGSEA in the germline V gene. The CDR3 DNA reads TGCAGCGTTGAAGCCTTGGGTTATGAAGCTTTCTTT. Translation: CSVEALGYEAFF.

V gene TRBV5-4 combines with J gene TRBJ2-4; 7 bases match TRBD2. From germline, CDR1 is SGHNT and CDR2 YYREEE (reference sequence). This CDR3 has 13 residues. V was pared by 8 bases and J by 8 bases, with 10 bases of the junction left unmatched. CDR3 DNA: TGTGCCAGTGGCGTTGGCGGGAGTTACATTCAGTACTTC. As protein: CASGVGGSYIQYF.